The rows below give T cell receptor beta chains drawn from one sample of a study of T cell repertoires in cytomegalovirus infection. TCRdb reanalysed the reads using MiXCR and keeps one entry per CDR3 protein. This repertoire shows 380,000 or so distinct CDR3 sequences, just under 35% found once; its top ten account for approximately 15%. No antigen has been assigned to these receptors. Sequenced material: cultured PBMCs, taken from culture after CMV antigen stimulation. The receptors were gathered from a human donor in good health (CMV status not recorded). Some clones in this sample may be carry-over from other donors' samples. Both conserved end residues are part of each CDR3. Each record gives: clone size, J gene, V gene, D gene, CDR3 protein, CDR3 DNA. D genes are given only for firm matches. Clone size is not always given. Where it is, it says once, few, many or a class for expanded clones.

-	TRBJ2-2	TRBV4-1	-	CASSQTLLQGGTGELFF	TGCGCCAGCAGCCAGACCCTTCTACAGGGTGGCACCGGGGAGCTGTTTTTT
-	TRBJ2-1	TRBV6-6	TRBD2	CASSNAGTSVNEQFF	TGTGCCAGCAGTAATGCCGGGACTAGCGTCAATGAGCAGTTCTTC
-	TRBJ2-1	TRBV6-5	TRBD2	CASMDPGGEQFF	TGTGCCAGCATGGACCCGGGGGGTGAGCAGTTCTTC
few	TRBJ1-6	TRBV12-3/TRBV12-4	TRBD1	CASRKQGNNSPLHF	TGTGCCAGCAGGAAACAGGGGAATAATTCACCCCTCCACTTT
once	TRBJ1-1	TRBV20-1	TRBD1	CSATGGVNNEAFF	TGCAGTGCTACAGGGGGCGTGAATAATGAAGCTTTCTTT
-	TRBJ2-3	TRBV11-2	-	CASSTSGHPTDTQYF	TGTGCCAGCAGTACAAGCGGGCACCCCACAGATACGCAGTATTTT
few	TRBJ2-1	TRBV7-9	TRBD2	CASSRHPGTSGIYNEQFF	TGTGCCAGCAGCCGACACCCTGGGACTAGCGGAATATACAATGAGCAGTTCTTC
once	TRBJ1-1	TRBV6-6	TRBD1	CASSSGQAGSTEAFF	TGTGCCAGCAGCTCGGGACAGGCCGGCAGCACTGAAGCTTTCTTT
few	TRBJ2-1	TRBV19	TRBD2	CASSIVSWGGSSYNEQFF	TGTGCCAGTAGTATAGTCTCGTGGGGGGGGAGCTCCTACAATGAGCAGTTCTTC
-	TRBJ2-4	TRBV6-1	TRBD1	CASSQADRGAKNIQYF	TGTGCCAGCAGTCAAGCGGACAGGGGAGCCAAAAACATTCAGTACTTC
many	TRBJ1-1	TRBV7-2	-	CASSLGRWGAFF	TGTGCCAGCAGCTTAGGCCGGTGGGGAGCTTTCTTT
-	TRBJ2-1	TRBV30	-	CASAPLVGNEQFF	TGTGCCTCCGCACCACTAGTGGGGAATGAGCAGTTCTTC
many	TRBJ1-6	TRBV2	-	CASSRQNSPLHF	TGTGCCAGCAGTCGACAAAATTCACCCCTCCACTTT
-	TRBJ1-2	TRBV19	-	CASSITTKSGYTF	TGTGCCAGTAGTATCACGACTAAGAGTGGCTACACCTTC
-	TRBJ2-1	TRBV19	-	CASSITPPGGFYNEQFF	TGTGCCAGTAGTATAACCCCGCCGGGGGGCTTCTACAATGAGCAGTTCTTC
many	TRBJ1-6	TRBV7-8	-	CASSLVGIGGSPLHF	TGTGCCAGCAGCTTAGTGGGGATCGGAGGATCACCCCTCCACTTT
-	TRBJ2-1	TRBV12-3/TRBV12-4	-	CASSLLAPASQFF	TGTGCCAGCAGTTTGCTAGCGCCCGCCTCCCAGTTCTTC
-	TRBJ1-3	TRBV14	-	CASSQRQHSGNTIYF	TGTGCCAGCAGCCAAAGACAGCACTCTGGAAACACCATATATTTT
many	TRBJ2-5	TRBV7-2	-	CASTQGDYQETQYF	TGTGCCAGCACCCAGGGGGACTACCAAGAGACCCAGTACTTC
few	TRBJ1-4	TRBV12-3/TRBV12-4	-	CASSLLKSGEKLFF	TGTGCCAGCAGTTTGTTGAAGAGTGGCGAAAAACTGTTTTTT
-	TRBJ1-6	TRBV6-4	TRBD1	CASSDSTGGNSPLHF	TGTGCCAGCAGTGACTCGACAGGGGGCAATTCACCCCTCCACTTT
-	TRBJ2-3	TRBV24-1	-	CATRPPGESTDTQYF	TGTGCCACCAGACCCCCGGGAGAAAGCACAGATACGCAGTATTTT
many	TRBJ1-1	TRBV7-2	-	CASSTRGLKNTEAFF	TGTGCCAGCAGCACCCGTGGACTGAAGAACACTGAAGCTTTCTTT
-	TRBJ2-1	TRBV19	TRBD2	CASSIARLAGINEQFF	TGTGCCAGTAGTATAGCCCGACTAGCGGGAATAAATGAGCAGTTCTTC
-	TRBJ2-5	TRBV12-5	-	CASGPGRGLAETQYF	TGTGCTAGTGGTCCGGGTCGAGGGCTAGCAGAGACCCAGTACTTC
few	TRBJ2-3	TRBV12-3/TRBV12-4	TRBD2	CASNLAGGTANTQYF	TGTGCCAGCAATCTAGCGGGAGGTACGGCAAATACGCAGTATTTT
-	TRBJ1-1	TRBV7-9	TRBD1	CASSSGQGWTEAFF	TGTGCCAGCAGCTCTGGACAGGGGTGGACTGAAGCTTTCTTT